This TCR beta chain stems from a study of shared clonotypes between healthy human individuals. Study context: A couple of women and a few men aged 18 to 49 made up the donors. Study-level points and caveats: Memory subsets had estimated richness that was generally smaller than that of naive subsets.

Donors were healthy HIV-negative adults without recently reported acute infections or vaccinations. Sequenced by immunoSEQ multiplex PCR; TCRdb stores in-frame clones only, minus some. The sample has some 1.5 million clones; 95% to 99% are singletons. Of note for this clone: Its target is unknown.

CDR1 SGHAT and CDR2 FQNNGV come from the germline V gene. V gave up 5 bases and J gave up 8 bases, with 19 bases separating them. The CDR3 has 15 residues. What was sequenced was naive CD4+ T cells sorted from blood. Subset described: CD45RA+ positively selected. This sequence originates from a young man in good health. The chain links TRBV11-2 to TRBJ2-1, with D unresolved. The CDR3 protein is CASSASLGVFDEQFF. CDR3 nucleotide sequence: TGTGCCAGCAGCGCCAGCCTTGGGGTCTTCGATGAGCAGTTCTTC. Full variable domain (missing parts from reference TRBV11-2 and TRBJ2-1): EAGVAQSPRYKIIEKRQSVAFWCNPISGHATLYWYQQILGQGPKLLIQFQNNGVVDDSQLPKDRFSAERLKGVDSTLKIQPAKLEDSAVYLCASSASLGVFDEQFFGPGTRLTVL.